The T cell receptor beta chain under discussion was sequenced for a study of blood T cell repertoires in COVID-19. Whole-study context: In each case, the material was cDNA or gDNA derived from T cells, B-cell-depleted T cells, or PBMCs.

The repertoire was sequenced with immunoSEQ multiplex PCR; TCRdb's copy has only in-frame clones and lacks some. The table includes 250,000 or so clones, under 85% detected once. Unmatched junction bases numbered 9, after V lost 1 base and J lost 3 bases. Germline V lookup: CDR1 ENHRY, CDR2 SYGVKD. The CDR3 length is 16 residues. The chain combines TRBV10-3 with TRBJ2-7; 7 bases match TRBD2. The sequence derives from a man younger than 45 who had recovered from COVID-19. Input material: peripheral blood. CDR3 DNA: TGTGCCATCAGTGAGTTCGGGGGAGGGGATGGCTACGAGCAGTACTTC. The encoded protein is CAISEFGGGDGYEQYF.